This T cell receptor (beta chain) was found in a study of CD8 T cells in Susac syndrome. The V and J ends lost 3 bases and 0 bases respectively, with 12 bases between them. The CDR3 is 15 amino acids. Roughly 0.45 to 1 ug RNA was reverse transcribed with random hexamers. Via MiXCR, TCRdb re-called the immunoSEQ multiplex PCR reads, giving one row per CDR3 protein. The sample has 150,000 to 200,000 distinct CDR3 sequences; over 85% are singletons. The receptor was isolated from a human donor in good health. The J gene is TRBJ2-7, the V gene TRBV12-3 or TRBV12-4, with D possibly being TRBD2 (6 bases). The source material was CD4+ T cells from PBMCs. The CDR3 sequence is CASSFRLAISYEQYF. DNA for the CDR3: TGTGCCAGCAGTTTTCGTCTAGCGATCTCCTACGAGCAGTACTTC.